These 2 T cell receptor beta chains originate from one sample sequenced in a study of CD8+ T cells in alopecia areata. Once RNA had been extracted, it was reverse transcribed into cDNA to act as the sequencing template. Using immunoSEQ multiplex PCR, the repertoire was profiled, and TCRdb retains in-frame clones only, with some absent. Among about 64,000 clones listed, under 60% were seen once. Indicated treatment: oral pan-JAK inhibitor, 5-10 mg twice daily. This specimen consisted of CD8+ T cells sorted from blood, obtained at approximately week 36, from a patient treated with tofacitinib. These receptors came from a human donor with alopecia areata.

This clone was detected a few times. The chain combines TRBV6-1 with TRBJ1-5; 7 bases map to TRBD1. Germline V gene sequence: CDR1 MNHNS, CDR2 SASEGT. The CDR3 sequence is 13 residues long. J was trimmed by 11 bases and V by 3 bases; bases with no gene match: 7. This chain's CDR3 is CASSDEGARAQHF. CDR3 sequence (DNA): TGTGCCAGCAGTGATGAGGGGGCGCGAGCCCAGCATTTT.

CDR3 in DNA: TGTGCCAGCAGTTTGGCGGGAGTCACCTACGAGCAGTACTTC. Residues: CASSLAGVTYEQYF. The rearrangement links TRBV27 to TRBJ2-7, with 7 bases that match TRBD2. Germline V lookup: CDR1 MNHEY, CDR2 SMNVEV (reference sequence). The CDR3 covers 14 residues. Trimming cost V 3 bases and J 2 bases; bases outside gene matches: 4.